The 24 T cell receptor beta chains below all came from one sample that was sequenced in a study of cytomegalovirus exposure and HLA in healthy donors (TCRdb year 2017). Libraries were prepared through the immunoSEQ multiplex PCR assay. The multiplex PCR relied on a mix of 60 forward primers for TCR Vbeta segments and 13 reverse primers for TCR Jbeta segments. Sourced from immuneACCESS, this table was stored by TCRdb with only in-frame sequences that have V and J called. A share of the clones is absent; for the studies checked, an unresolved V gene accounts for under half, and the remainder has no known explanation. The sample contains 150,000 or so clones, 60% to 85% of them found a single time. The biggest ten clones account for about 13% of the sample. The sequenced sample was PBMCs. These receptors were taken from a man aged 35 to 55 in good health and CMV-seropositive.

This sequence joins TRBV19 and TRBJ2-3, with a possible D match to TRBD1 (6 bases). V was shortened by 5 bases and J by 1 base, with 19 bases between the two germline ends. The CDR3 extends over 17 amino acids. The germline V gene has CDR1 LNHDA and CDR2 SQIVND (reference sequence). CDR3 sequence reads: CASSYAGVAGGTDTQYF. The CDR3 nucleotides are TGTGCCAGTAGTTACGCAGGGGTTGCTGGGGGCACAGATACGCAGTATTTT. Full variable domain (rest looked up from reference TRBV19 and TRBJ2-3): DGGITQSPKYLFRKEGQNVTLSCEQNLNHDAMYWYRQDPGQGLRLIYYSQIVNDFQKGDIAEGYSVSREKKESFPLTVTSAQKNPTAFYLCASSYAGVAGGTDTQYFGPGTRLTVL.

There are a few counts of this clone. The rearrangement joins TRBV5-1 to TRBJ2-6, with 7 bases that match TRBD2. Unmatched junction bases numbered 1, after V lost 2 bases and J lost 2 bases. This CDR3 has 15 amino acids. In germline, CDR1 is SGHRS, CDR2 YFSETQ. CDR3 in DNA: TGCGCCAGCAGCTTTGGGGGGGCTGGGGCCAACGTCCTGACTTTC. The encoded protein is CASSFGGAGANVLTF. The full variable domain, with the rest looked up from reference TRBV5-1 and TRBJ2-6, is KAGVTQTPRYLIKTRGQQVTLSCSPISGHRSVSWYQQTPGQGLQFLFEYFSETQRNKGNFPGRFSGRQFSNSRSEMNVSTLELGDSALYLCASSFGGAGANVLTFGAGSRLTVL.

The chain carries TRBV7-3 and TRBJ2-2; no firm D call. V lost 0 bases and J lost 5, with 4 bases in between. Looked up from germline, CDR1 is SGHTA and CDR2 is FQGTGA. This CDR3 contains 13 residues. CDR3 residues: CASSLTPTGELFF. The CDR3 DNA is TGTGCCAGCAGCTTAACCCCGACCGGGGAGCTGTTTTTT.

The rearrangement links TRBV29-1 to TRBJ2-1; 10 positions agree with TRBD1. V lost 7 bases and J lost 8; bases outside the gene matches: 8. Germline V gene data show CDR1 as SQVTM and CDR2 as ANQGSEA. The CDR3 consists of 13 residues. The CDR3 bases are TGCAGCGCCACCGGGACAGGGGCGGATGAGCAGTTCTTC. Its protein is CSATGTGADEQFF.

This chain connects TRBV5-6 to TRBJ2-7; 7 bases align to TRBD1. V dropped 4 bases and J dropped 4; count of bases not matched to a gene: 8. CDR3 length: 14 amino acids. CDR1 is SGHDT, CDR2 YYEEEE, per germline. DNA for the CDR3: TGTGCCAGCAGCACCAACAGGGGCAGGTACGAGCAGTACTTC. Protein: CASSTNRGRYEQYF.

This clone has a handful of counts. V usage is TRBV28 and J usage is TRBJ1-5; no clear D gene. Trimming stripped 3 bases from V and 9 bases from J, with 9 bases between. Germline V CDR1 and CDR2: MDHEN, SYDVKM. The CDR3 runs to 12 residues. The CDR3 region is CASSFPRMPQHF. CDR3 DNA: TGTGCCAGCAGTTTCCCCAGGATGCCCCAGCATTTT.

The CDR3 is CASSPGTPEIQKLFF. CDR3 DNA: TGTGCCAGCAGCCCCGGGACACCTGAAATACAAAAACTGTTTTTT. The chain recombines TRBV5-4 with TRBJ1-4; possible D gene TRBD1, 6 bases. Per the germline V gene, CDR1 is SGHNT and CDR2 is YYREEE (reference sequence). The CDR3 spans 15 residues. V lost 4 bases and J 9 bases, leaving 19 bases between the germline ends. Supplemented by reference TRBV5-4 and TRBJ1-4, the full variable domain reads ETGVTQSPTHLIKTRGQQVTLRCSSQSGHNTVSWYQQALGQGPQFIFQYYREEENGRGNFPPRFSGLQFPNYSSELNVNALELDDSALYLCASSPGTPEIQKLFFGSGTQLSVL.

The CDR3 DNA reads TGTGCCAGCACCAAGACAGGGGGACGCAATCAGCCCCAGCATTTT. It specifies CASTKTGGRNQPQHF. The genes are TRBV5-5 and TRBJ1-5, with 9 bases matching TRBD1. The J segment lost 2 bases and the V segment lost 6 bases, leaving 6 bases of the junction unmatched. CDR1 and CDR2 (germline): SGHKS, YYEKEE (reference sequence). There are 15 residues in the CDR3.

This clone was observed a few times. This chain uses TRBV10-2 with TRBJ2-4, with a tentative D call TRBD1 (6 bases). Trimming left V 3 bases short and J 7 bases short, with 13 bases between. This CDR3 spans 14 amino acids. In germline, CDR1 is WSHSY, CDR2 SAAADI. CDR3 amino acids: CASSDGTSGNIQYF. The CDR3 bases are TGCGCCAGCAGTGATGGGACATCAGGGAACATTCAGTACTTC.

The V gene is TRBV5-1, the J gene TRBJ2-5, with D unclear. Germline lookup yields CDR1 SGHRS and CDR2 YFSETQ. The V end lost 0 bases, the J end lost 3 bases, and 6 bases lay between the germline ends. The CDR3 runs 13 residues. The CDR3 region is CASSLGEEETQYF. CDR3 sequence (DNA): TGCGCCAGCAGCTTGGGAGAGGAAGAGACCCAGTACTTC.

The genes are TRBV7-9 and TRBJ1-1; tentatively, D is TRBD1 (6 bases). This CDR3 contains 14 residues. Trimming left V 3 bases short and J 3 bases short, with 11 bases between. The germline CDR1 and CDR2 sequences are SEHNR and FQNEAQ (reference sequence). The CDR3 reads CASSLGHPYTEAFF. CDR3 DNA sequence: TGTGCCAGCAGCTTGGGACACCCATACACTGAAGCTTTCTTT.

This sequence joins TRBV25-1 and TRBJ1-1; 8 nucleotides agree with TRBD1. CDR3 length: 14 residues. The trim removed 7 bases at V and 0 bases at J, leaving 4 bases unmatched. Germline values: CDR1 MGHDK, CDR2 SYGVNS. The CDR3 loop reads CASNNRGMNTEAFF. In nucleotides, the CDR3 is TGTGCCAGCAACAACAGGGGGATGAACACTGAAGCTTTCTTT.

The chain links TRBV18 to TRBJ2-5, with unresolved D. CDR1 and CDR2 from the germline V gene are KGHSH and LQKENI. This CDR3 spans 11 amino acids. V was shortened by 5 bases and J by 7 bases, with 8 bases between the two germline ends. CDR3 in DNA: TGTGCCAGCTCAAAGCCCCCGACCCAGTACTTC. Translated: CASSKPPTQYF.

The chain joins TRBV30 to TRBJ2-7, with 8 bases fitting TRBD1. This CDR3 has 12 residues. CDR1 and CDR2 (germline): GTSNPN, SVGIG (reference sequence). Trimming cost V 6 bases and J 5 bases; bases outside gene matches: 6. CDR3: CACRTGLNEQYF. The CDR3 region has the DNA TGTGCCTGCCGGACAGGGCTGAACGAGCAGTACTTC.

The J gene is TRBJ2-2, the V gene TRBV19; 7 nucleotides agree with TRBD2. Germline CDR1 LNHDA, CDR2 SQIVND (reference sequence). V lost 0 bases to trimming and J lost 1 base; unmatched junction nucleotides: 14. The CDR3 is made up of 20 amino acids. The CDR3 region is CASSIEAGWRLAVNTGELFF. CDR3 DNA: TGTGCCAGTAGTATAGAGGCAGGGTGGAGGCTAGCGGTGAACACCGGGGAGCTGTTTTTT. The full variable domain, with the rest looked up from reference TRBV19 and TRBJ2-2, is DGGITQSPKYLFRKEGQNVTLSCEQNLNHDAMYWYRQDPGQGLRLIYYSQIVNDFQKGDIAEGYSVSREKKESFPLTVTSAQKNPTAFYLCASSIEAGWRLAVNTGELFFGEGSRLTVL.

CDR3 DNA sequence: TGTGCCAGCAGTGGACGGACTATTCAAGAGACCCAGTACTTC. It encodes CASSGRTIQETQYF. The V call is TRBV2, the J call TRBJ2-5; TRBD2 is a possible D gene (6 bases). This CDR3 has 14 residues. Trimming cost V 4 bases and J 2 bases, with 11 bases left between them. Germline values: CDR1 SNHLY, CDR2 FYNNEI. Supplemented by reference TRBV2 and TRBJ2-5, the full variable domain reads EPEVTQTPSHQVTQMGQEVILRCVPISNHLYFYWYRQILGQKVEFLVSFYNNEISEKSEIFDDQFSVERPDGSNFTLKIRSTKLEDSAMYFCASSGRTIQETQYFGPGTRLLVL.

The V and J genes are TRBV5-1 and TRBJ2-2, with 8 bases identical to TRBD2. This CDR3 spans 16 amino acids. The V segment lost 4 bases and the J segment 2 bases; nucleotides outside the gene matches: 7. CDR1 is SGHRS, CDR2 YFSETQ, per germline. This CDR3 reads CASSLSTSGNTGELFF. Written as DNA, the CDR3 is TGCGCCAGCAGCCTCAGTACTAGCGGTAACACCGGGGAGCTGTTTTTT.

This chain joins TRBV7-9 and TRBJ2-1; 9 nucleotides match TRBD2. CDR1 and CDR2 (germline): SEHNR, FQNEAQ (reference sequence). V dropped 5 bases and J dropped 8; count of bases not matched to a gene: 10. The CDR3 consists of 15 residues. Here the CDR3 DNA reads TGTGCCAGCAGCCCGCACCTAGCGGGAAATCATGAGCAGTTCTTC. As protein: CASSPHLAGNHEQFF.

V is TRBV10-1 and J is TRBJ2-7; 8 bases line up with TRBD2. The CDR3 is made up of 12 amino acids. The J segment lost 6 bases and the V segment lost 8 bases, leaving 6 bases of the junction unmatched. CDR1 and CDR2 (germline): WNHNN, SYGVQD (reference sequence). The CDR3 DNA reads TGCGCCAGCTCGAGCGGGAGCCGCGAGCAGTACTTC. Translated, it gives CASSSGSREQYF.

This chain connects TRBV1 to TRBJ2-3; TRBD1 was called by the table and not checked on the DNA. TRBV1 is noted as a pseudogene. The CDR3 contains 18 residues. In DNA form, the CDR3 reads TGCACCAGCAGCCAAGTCCGGACAGACCTTGATTCCACAGATACGCAGTATTTT. Amino acids: CTSSQVRTDLDSTDTQYF.

V is TRBV2 and J is TRBJ2-3, with D tentatively TRBD2 (5 bases). The CDR3 runs to 15 residues. In germline, CDR1 is SNHLY, CDR2 FYNNEI. Trimming removed 5 bases from V and 2 bases from J, with 14 bases in between. In DNA form, the CDR3 reads TGTGCCAGCAGTCGGTCAGGACGGGACACAGATACGCAGTATTTT. Its translation is CASSRSGRDTDTQYF.

About this clone: A junction boundary mismatches the germline segment, possibly from a read error. The chain recombines TRBV9 with TRBJ2-2, with D possibly TRBD2 on 5 matching bases. The CDR3 length is 13 residues. Germline CDR1 and CDR2: SGDLS and YYNGEE. CDR3 loop: CVSGDPRTGELFF. CDR3 nucleotides: TGTGTCAGCGGAGATCCGCGCACCGGGGAGCTGTTTTTT.

J is TRBJ2-7 and V is TRBV5-1, with TRBD2 as a possible D gene (5 bases). Germline V CDR1 and CDR2: SGHRS, YFSETQ. The CDR3 is made up of 13 amino acids. Trimming cost V 0 bases and J 2 bases, with 6 bases left between them. The CDR3, as DNA: TGCGCCAGCAGCTTGGGAGCGGCCTACGAGCAGTACTTC. Translation gives CASSLGAAYEQYF.

The gene calls are TRBV18 and TRBJ1-5, with D possibly being TRBD1 (5 bases). Between the trimmed V and J ends, which lost 2 bases and 2 bases, there was a span of 7 bases. Germline V lookup: CDR1 KGHSH, CDR2 LQKENI. CDR3 length: 14 residues. Written as DNA, the CDR3 is TGTGCCAGCTCACCAGGGGGGGGCAATCAGCCCCAGCATTTT. Translated, it gives CASSPGGGNQPQHF.